These 3 T cell receptor beta chains came from one sample sequenced in a study of STAT5B mutations in CD4+ large granular lymphocyte leukemia. Sequenced by immunoSEQ multiplex PCR; TCRdb stores in-frame clones only, minus some. There are just over 40,000 clones in the sample; more than 80% occur only once, and about 3.9% lies in the top ten. Sequencing input: CD4+ T cells from blood buffy coats. The receptors were gathered from a human donor in good health.

The V gene is TRBV5-1, the J gene TRBJ2-5; TRBD2 agrees at 13 bases. The J call is uncertain, as TRBJ2-7 better fits the DNA end. Germline CDR1 is SGHRS and CDR2 is YFSETQ. The CDR3 runs 17 residues. The CDR3 loop is CASSIGTSGALSYEQYF. CDR3 coding DNA: TGCGCCAGCAGCATCGGGACTAGCGGGGCACTTTCCTACGAGCAGTACTTC.

The J gene is TRBJ2-7, the V gene TRBV10-3; 11 positions match TRBD2. V gave up 10 bases and J gave up 2 bases; unmatched junction bases: 4. The CDR3 runs to 13 residues. In germline, CDR1 is ENHRY, CDR2 SYGVKD. Written as DNA, the CDR3 is TGTGCCAGTTATAGCGGGGGGGCCTACGAGCAGTACTTC. Residues: CASYSGGAYEQYF.

This clone was recorded only once. The chain links TRBV5-6 to TRBJ2-7; D gene ambiguous. The CDR3 is made up of 14 amino acids. V lost 0 bases and J 1 base, leaving 8 bases between the germline ends. Germline lookup yields CDR1 SGHDT and CDR2 YYEEEE. The CDR3 sequence: CASSLGGYSYEQYF. The CDR3 region has the DNA TGTGCCAGCAGCTTGGGAGGATATTCCTACGAGCAGTACTTC.